The clone carrying this TCR beta chain was detected a few times. The antigen is unknown. The data belong to a study of blood T cells in healthy people across ages. Researchers collected roughly 9.8 milliliters of peripheral blood from every single donor. CDR1 and CDR2 (germline): PRHDT, FYEKMQ (reference sequence). The CDR3 spans 14 residues. Trimming took 4 bases from V and 7 from J, leaving 11 bases between them. Study-wide results and caveats: Since the PBMCs were unsorted, naive and antigen-experienced cells could not be conclusively compared.

Next came a second PCR, run for about 7 to 12 cycles, which used a sample-barcoded 5' primer along with a J-beta primer mix. TCRdb fed the 5' RACE reads into MiXCR, producing one record per CDR3 protein. The sample has some 1,000,000 distinct CDR3 sequences; around 25% are singletons. These same records also appear under a second study, on T cells of mothers and their children. That report adds: The donors comprised about 6 children and their three healthy Caucasian mothers. Every mother produced more than 10 million TCR beta CDR3 reads, whereas every child provided 2.5 million to 3.5 million.

This chain uses TRBV13 with TRBJ1-6; D possibly corresponds to TRBD1 (6 bases). The sequencing input was blood. The receptor comes from a girl aged 2 to 10 in good health. This CDR3 reads CASSSAGTNSPLHF. CDR3 bases: TGTGCCAGCAGCTCGGCAGGGACAAATTCACCCCTCCACTTT.